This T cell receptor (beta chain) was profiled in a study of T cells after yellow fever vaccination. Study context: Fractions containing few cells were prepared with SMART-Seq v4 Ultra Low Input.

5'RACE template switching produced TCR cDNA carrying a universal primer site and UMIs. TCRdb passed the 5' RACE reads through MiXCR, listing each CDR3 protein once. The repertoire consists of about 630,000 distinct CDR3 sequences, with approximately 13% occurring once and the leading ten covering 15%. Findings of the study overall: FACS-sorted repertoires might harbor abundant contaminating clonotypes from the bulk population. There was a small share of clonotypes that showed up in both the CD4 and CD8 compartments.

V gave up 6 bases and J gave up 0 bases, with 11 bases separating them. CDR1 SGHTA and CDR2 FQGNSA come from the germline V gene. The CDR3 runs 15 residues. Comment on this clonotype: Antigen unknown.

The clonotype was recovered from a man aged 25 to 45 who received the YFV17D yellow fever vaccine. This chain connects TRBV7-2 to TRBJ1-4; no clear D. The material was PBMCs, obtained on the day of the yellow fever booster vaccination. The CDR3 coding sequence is TGTGCCAGCAGTTCGCAGGTTGCAACTAATGAAAAACTGTTTTTT. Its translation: CASSSQVATNEKLFF. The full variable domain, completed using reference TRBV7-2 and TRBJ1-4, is GAGVSQSPSNKVTEKGKDVELRCDPISGHTALYWYRQSLGQGLEFLIYFQGNSAPDKSGLPSDRFSAERTGGSVSTLTIQRTQQEDSAVYLCASSSQVATNEKLFFGSGTQLSVL.